These T cell receptor beta chains were read from a single sample in a study of blood T cell repertoires in COVID-19. The repertoire was sequenced with immunoSEQ multiplex PCR; TCRdb's copy has only in-frame clones and lacks some. The sample holds 35,000 to 40,000 clones, roughly four fifths seen once. Sample: peripheral blood. These receptors all stem from a human donor with acute or convalescent COVID-19. The donor label of this sample is uncertain. Both conserved end residues are part of each CDR3. A D gene is named only where the DNA matches it firmly. Clone size is not always given. Where it is, it says once, few, many or a class for expanded clones.

V gene	D gene	clone size	J gene	CDR3 DNA	CDR3 protein
TRBV19	.	.	TRBJ1-1	TGTGCCAGTAGTTTCCCCGGCACTGAAGCTTTCTTT	CASSFPGTEAFF
TRBV6-1	.	.	TRBJ1-2	TGTGCCAGCAGTGAAGCAGGAGCGAACTATGGCTACACCTTC	CASSEAGANYGYTF
TRBV28	TRBD1	.	TRBJ1-2	TGTGCCAGCAGTTTAGGGGACAGCTATGGCTACACCTTC	CASSLGDSYGYTF
TRBV7-9	TRBD1	.	TRBJ2-2	TGTGCCAGCAGCCCCCCGTTCCAGGGGGTAAAGAACACCGGGGAGCTGTTTTTT	CASSPPFQGVKNTGELFF
TRBV19	TRBD1	once	TRBJ2-7	TGTGCCAGTAGTTCGACAGGGACCTACGAGCAGTACTTC	CASSSTGTYEQYF
TRBV9	TRBD2	.	TRBJ2-1	TGTGCCAGCAGCGTTGTCGGACTAGCACGGGAGCAGTTCTTC	CASSVVGLAREQFF
TRBV11-2	TRBD2	.	TRBJ2-7	TGTGCCAGCAGCCCTCCCGGACTAGCGGGAGCTCACGAGCAGTACTTC	CASSPPGLAGAHEQYF
TRBV5-5	TRBD1	.	TRBJ1-4	TGTGCCAGCAGCTCAATCGGGACAGGGCTTGAAAAACTGTTTTTT	CASSSIGTGLEKLFF
TRBV2	.	once	TRBJ1-4	TGTGCCAGCAGTTCAGGGTTAACTAATGAAAAACTGTTTTTT	CASSSGLTNEKLFF
TRBV9	.	.	TRBJ2-7	TGTGCCAGCAGCGTAGGGGGGGGCGTACTCAACTACGAGCAGTACTTC	CASSVGGGVLNYEQYF
TRBV30	TRBD1	.	TRBJ1-2	TGTGCCTGGAGTGTGAACAGGGGGGGCAGTGGCTACACCTTC	CAWSVNRGGSGYTF
TRBV6-5	.	once	TRBJ2-1	TGTGCCAGCGGGGCCACCTCCTACAATGAGCAGTTCTTC	CASGATSYNEQFF
TRBV29-1	TRBD2	.	TRBJ2-3	TGCAGCGTTGAAGGACCCCTAACTAGCGGTAGCACAGATACGCAGTATTTT	CSVEGPLTSGSTDTQYF
TRBV30	TRBD2	.	TRBJ2-1	TGTGCCTGGAGAGCGGGATCTTACAATGAGCAGTTCTTC	CAWRAGSYNEQFF
TRBV19	TRBD1	.	TRBJ2-1	TGTGCCAGTAGTATCCGACAGGGGGCCTACAATGAGCAGTTCTTC	CASSIRQGAYNEQFF
TRBV7-8	TRBD1	many	TRBJ2-5	TGTGCCAGCAGCTTGGGACAGGGTGGTTTGGCGACCCAGTACTTC	CASSLGQGGLATQYF
TRBV6-1	.	.	TRBJ2-7	TGTGCCAGCAGTGAAGGGGCCAGGGTGGCCGAGCAGTACTTC	CASSEGARVAEQYF
TRBV12-3/TRBV12-4	.	few	TRBJ2-7	TGTGCCAGCAGTTTTCCGGGTTCCGAGCAGTACTTC	CASSFPGSEQYF
TRBV5-5	TRBD2	.	TRBJ2-2	TGTGCCAGCAGCCCGCCCGGACTAGCGGGCACAAGGGTCGGGGAGCTGTTTTTT	CASSPPGLAGTRVGELFF
TRBV4-3	TRBD2	many	TRBJ2-1	TGCGCCAGCAGCCAAGATCCGGGGGGGGCTGAGCAGTTCTTC	CASSQDPGGAEQFF
TRBV29-1	TRBD1	.	TRBJ2-7	TGCAGCGTCACACCGGGACAGGGCTCCGAGCAGTACTTC	CSVTPGQGSEQYF
TRBV7-7	TRBD2	.	TRBJ2-5	TGTGCCAGCAGCTCGATAGCGGGTATCCAAGAGACCCAGTACTTC	CASSSIAGIQETQYF
TRBV27	.	.	TRBJ1-6	TGTGCCAGCAGTTTATTCGACGGGAGGGATTCACCCCTCCACTTT	CASSLFDGRDSPLHF
TRBV5-1	.	.	TRBJ1-1	TGCGCCAGCAGCTTGGTCTCGCCAGGGTTCACTGAAGCTTTCTTT	CASSLVSPGFTEAFF
TRBV28	TRBD1	.	TRBJ2-5	TGTGCCAGCAGCAACAGGGGGCTCCAAGAGACCCAGTACTTC	CASSNRGLQETQYF
TRBV11-2	TRBD2	.	TRBJ2-3	TGTGCCAGCAGCTTAGGGGTAGCGGGAGGGGGAGATACGCAGTATTTT	CASSLGVAGGGDTQYF
TRBV2	.	.	TRBJ1-4	TGTGCCAGCACCGAGGGGGTCGGTGAAAAACTGTTTTTT	CASTEGVGEKLFF
TRBV5-1	.	.	TRBJ1-1	TGCGCCAGCAGCCGCACCGGCACTGAAGCTTTCTTT	CASSRTGTEAFF
TRBV3-1/TRBV3-2	TRBD1	.	TRBJ2-1	TGTGCCAGCAGCCAAGAGTCCGCAGGGGGCTGGCTCTTAAATGAGCAGTTCTTC	CASSQESAGGWLLNEQFF
TRBV4-3	.	.	TRBJ1-1	TGCGCCAGCAGCCGAAGTTCCCTCGGGGGGACTACTGAAGCTTTCTTT	CASSRSSLGGTTEAFF
TRBV9	.	.	TRBJ2-2	TGTGCCAGCAGCCCATCCACAGGGCTCGGCGGGGAGCTGTTTTTT	CASSPSTGLGGELFF
TRBV24-1	TRBD1	.	TRBJ2-7	TGTGCCACCAGTGCCAGGGGGAGCAGGGAGCAGTACTTC	CATSARGSREQYF
TRBV13	TRBD1	few	TRBJ1-1	TGTGCCAGCAGCGCCCGGGACAGGGGCCCTGAAGCTTTCTTT	CASSARDRGPEAFF
TRBV27	.	.	TRBJ2-3	TGTGCCAGCTCCCTAGCTCCTAGCACAGATACGCAGTATTTT	CASSLAPSTDTQYF
TRBV7-9	TRBD1	.	TRBJ1-2	TGTGCCAGCAGCTCTGACAGGGCCTATGGCTACACCTTC	CASSSDRAYGYTF